This passage covers 18 T cell receptor beta chains from one sample sequenced in a study of blood T cell repertoires in COVID-19. The data were produced by immunoSEQ multiplex PCR, yet TCRdb's version contains in-frame clones alone and is incomplete. Of 150,000 to 180,000 clones listed, around 91% were seen once; the top ten hold about 15%. The sequenced material came from peripheral blood. The receptors shown here come from a woman aged 35 to 49 with acute or convalescent COVID-19.

The V and J genes are TRBV28 and TRBJ2-3, with 10 positions matching TRBD2. This CDR3 has 19 residues. The germline V gene has CDR1 MDHEN and CDR2 SYDVKM. Trimming took 6 bases from V and 5 from J; bases not matched to a gene: 20. The CDR3 loop is CASSFLITLERGGEDTQYF. DNA of the CDR3: TGTGCCAGCAGCTTTTTGATCACCTTGGAGCGGGGGGGCGAAGATACGCAGTATTTT.

For the CDR3, the DNA is TGTGCCAGCAGCCAAGAAGGACAGGGCAGAACTGAAGCTTTCTTT. It yields the protein CASSQEGQGRTEAFF. The chain combines TRBV4-2 with TRBJ1-1; 8 positions agree with TRBD1. This CDR3 contains 15 residues. The V gene end was trimmed by 0 bases and the J gene end by 5 bases; junction bases not matched to a gene: 5. CDR1 LGHNA and CDR2 YNFKEQ come from the germline V gene.

The V and J genes are TRBV6-5 and TRBJ2-2, with 10 bases that match TRBD2. This CDR3 has 15 amino acids. The germline gives CDR1 MNHEY, CDR2 SVGAGI. V gave up 5 bases and J gave up 5 bases; unmatched junction bases: 5. CDR3 loop: CASSTVTSGTGELFF. CDR3 nucleotide sequence: TGTGCCAGCAGTACAGTGACTAGCGGGACCGGGGAGCTGTTTTTT.

V is TRBV30 and J is TRBJ1-2; D not certain. Germline V lookup: CDR1 GTSNPN, CDR2 SVGIG (reference sequence). The CDR3 length is 13 residues. The ends were cut back, 1 base at V and 6 bases at J, with 12 bases in the middle. The CDR3 region is CAWSEITVNGYTF. The CDR3 nucleotides read TGTGCCTGGAGTGAAATTACAGTCAATGGCTACACCTTC.

The chain recombines TRBV2 with TRBJ1-1; TRBD1 is a possible D gene (6 bases). Trimming removed 3 bases at V and 10 bases at J, with 15 bases between. CDR1 and CDR2 from the germline V gene are SNHLY and FYNNEI. The CDR3 is 13 amino acids. DNA of the CDR3: TGTGCCAGCAGTGAGGATCGGGGACAAAGAGCTTTCTTT. As protein: CASSEDRGQRAFF.

The chain recombines TRBV15 with TRBJ2-3; 12 bases agree with TRBD1. With V trimmed by 8 bases and J by 5 bases, 14 bases remained unmatched. The CDR3 length is 17 residues. The germline V gene encodes CDR1 LNHNV and CDR2 YYDKDF (reference sequence). CDR3 residues: CATSPRDRGRGGDTQYF. The DNA of the CDR3 is TGTGCCACCTCCCCTCGGGACAGGGGGCGAGGAGGAGATACGCAGTATTTT.

V usage is TRBV10-1 and J usage is TRBJ1-2; 12 nucleotides align to TRBD1. The CDR3 length is 16 residues. Trimming removed 7 bases from V and 7 bases from J; junction bases left unmatched: 13. In germline, CDR1 is WNHNN, CDR2 SYGVQD (reference sequence). The CDR3 loop reads CASITGQGAICGGYTF. The CDR3 DNA reads as TGCGCCAGCATAACGGGACAGGGGGCTATTTGTGGTGGCTACACCTTC.

The chain recombines TRBV10-2 with TRBJ2-3, with 11 bases that match TRBD2. Germline-derived CDR1 and CDR2 are WSHSY and SAAADI. The trim removed 7 bases at V and 5 bases at J, leaving 5 bases unmatched. The CDR3 covers 14 residues. The CDR3 bases are TGCGCCAGCATAGTTAGCGGGGGGGGAGATACGCAGTATTTT. Encoded protein: CASIVSGGGDTQYF.

This chain joins TRBV29-1 and TRBJ2-3, with D possibly being TRBD2 (6 bases). Germline V gene lookup returns CDR1 SQVTM and CDR2 ANQGSEA. The length of the CDR3 is 14 residues. Between the trimmed V and J ends, which lost 6 bases and 6 bases, there was a span of 19 bases. DNA for the CDR3: TGCAGCGTGACCATGGGGGGAGCTTCTGATACGCAGTATTTT. This sequence encodes CSVTMGGASDTQYF.

This clone was seen a single time. This chain connects TRBV28 to TRBJ1-2; D unclear. The CDR3 consists of 14 residues. Trimming pared 2 bases from V and 7 bases from J, leaving 14 bases between. The germline CDR1 and CDR2 sequences are MDHEN and SYDVKM. CDR3 coding DNA: TGTGCCAGCAGTTTAATGCGCGTTGGACTTGGCTACACCTTC. It codes for CASSLMRVGLGYTF.

The chain recombines TRBV19 with TRBJ2-1; 7 bases agree with TRBD1. The CDR3 totals 15 residues. CDR1 LNHDA and CDR2 SQIVND come from the germline V gene (reference sequence). The J segment lost 5 bases and the V segment lost 3 bases, leaving 7 bases of the junction unmatched. The CDR3 DNA is TGTGCCAGTAGTATCCCGGGACAGTCCAACAATGAGCAGTTCTTC. This translates into CASSIPGQSNNEQFF.

V usage is TRBV3-1 (or the pseudogene TRBV3-2) and J usage is TRBJ2-1; TRBD2 matches 10 bases. The CDR3 is 16 residues long. Trimming cost V 1 base and J 8 bases; bases outside gene matches: 8. Germline lookup yields CDR1 LGHDT and CDR2 YNNKEL (reference sequence). For the CDR3, the DNA is TGTGCCAGCAGCCAAGGAGCGGGGGGGGCTTGGGATGAGCAGTTCTTC. It is translated as CASSQGAGGAWDEQFF.

The rearrangement uses TRBV28 and TRBJ1-2; 9 bases align to TRBD1. Germline V CDR1 and CDR2: MDHEN, SYDVKM. The length of the CDR3 is 13 residues. The trim removed 7 bases at V and 14 bases at J, leaving 14 bases unmatched. The CDR3 region is CASTLGTGSRATF. CDR3 bases: TGTGCCAGCACCCTGGGGACAGGGTCACGCGCGACCTTC.

The chain joins TRBV7-9 to TRBJ1-6, with 9 positions matching TRBD1. Germline loops: CDR1 SEHNR, CDR2 FQNEAQ (reference sequence). The CDR3 length is 14 residues. J lost 3 bases, V lost 10 bases, and 4 bases had no gene match. Here the CDR3 reads CATRDRDYNSPLHF. The CDR3 DNA follows: TGTGCCACCAGGGACAGGGACTATAATTCACCCCTCCACTTT.

This sequence joins TRBV6-1 and TRBJ2-7, with 10 nucleotides matching TRBD2. The CDR3 consists of 16 residues. V trimming: 1 base; J trimming: 1 base; junction bases outside the gene matches: 4. Germline CDR1 and CDR2: MNHNS and SASEGT. The CDR3 region has the DNA TGTGCCAGCAGTGAAGGGACTAGCGGCCTATCCTACGAGCAGTACTTC. This sequence encodes CASSEGTSGLSYEQYF.

The rearrangement uses TRBV21-1 and TRBJ2-2; the D call in the table, TRBD1, was not verified against the DNA. TRBV21-1 has pseudogene status. This CDR3 has 16 amino acids. CDR3 protein: CASNHGQRPDTGELFF. DNA of the CDR3: TGTGCCAGCAATCACGGACAGAGGCCCGACACCGGGGAGCTGTTTTTT.

This chain connects TRBV5-4 to TRBJ1-2, with 7 bases that match TRBD1. Germline V gene data show CDR1 as SGHNT and CDR2 as YYREEE (reference sequence). The V and J ends lost 4 bases and 2 bases, in that order; junction bases with no gene match: 5. CDR3 length: 14 amino acids. CDR3 coding DNA: TGTGCCAGCAGCATTATACAGGGGAACTATGGCTACACCTTC. It is translated as CASSIIQGNYGYTF.

For the CDR3, the DNA is TGTGCCAGCTCACCAGGAGGTTACAGGGGGGACAATGAGCAGTTCTTC. This translates into CASSPGGYRGDNEQFF. The chain combines TRBV18 with TRBJ2-1; 8 bases match TRBD1. J gave up 5 bases and V 2 bases, and 8 bases lay outside the gene matches. Germline V gene lookup returns CDR1 KGHSH and CDR2 LQKENI. The CDR3 length is 16 residues.